This T cell receptor (beta chain) was recovered during a study of radiation and T cells in renal cell carcinoma. Broader study findings: In blood, top tumor clones expanded by 2 weeks, shrinking by 4.

Time point given: blood 4 weeks post-SBRT, at nephrectomy. Treatment denoted: 15 Gy SBRT to primary tumor, nephrectomy 4 weeks later. This renal cell carcinoma was of the clear cell type. This table comes from immunoSEQ multiplex PCR, and its TCRdb copy is limited to in-frame clones, with some not included. Among 90,000 to 100,000 clones listed, 70% to 85% were seen once. CDR1 and CDR2 (germline): LNHDA, SQIVND (reference sequence). After removal of 4 bases from V and 3 bases from J, the junction contained 5 bases not matched to a gene. This CDR3 has 15 amino acids. In its sample, this clone was seen once. Its target is not known.

The receptor's source is a man between 60 and 70 years old with renal cell carcinoma. The source material was blood, sampled from a patient whose treatment included radiotherapy and nephrectomy. The chain links TRBV19 to TRBJ2-1; 8 bases fit TRBD1. The CDR3 spells CASSRRQGRYNEQFF. DNA of the CDR3: TGTGCCAGTAGTAGACGACAGGGGCGCTACAATGAGCAGTTCTTC.